This T cell receptor delta chain appears in the sequencing data of a study of Vδ1+ human thymocytes. This CDR3 contains 16 residues. From germline, CDR1 is TSWWSYY and CDR2 QGS. V shed 3 bases and J 0 bases; nucleotides not matched to a gene: 6. With regard to this clone: Its antigen is as yet unknown.

Points from the study as a whole: Donors shared many TRG clonotypes but few TRD clonotypes. Unlike peripheral blood Vdelta1+ controls, thymic delta-chain sequences included about 20% Vdelta2 and few Vdelta3. Highly polyclonal TRG and TRD repertoires with Gaussian CDR3 length distributions appeared in thymus. Bulk data may be misread because of unexpected Vdelta2 sequences.

Sequences come from RNA converted to cDNA by reverse transcription. Pooled V-gene forward primers with one constant-region reverse primer generated the CDR3 amplicons by multiplex PCR. TCRdb made new clone calls on the multiplex PCR reads using CATT. The sample has over 45,000 delta-chain clones, roughly 15% seen once. V is TRDV1 and J is TRDJ1; 8 bases agree with TRDD3. Material for sequencing was Vdelta1+ gamma-delta thymocytes from the thymus. The subset is: FACS-sorted CD3+ TCRalphabeta- TCRVdelta1+ TCRVdelta2- thymocytes. This receptor was identified in a boy younger than two who had congenital heart surgery. The CDR3 DNA follows: TGTGCTCTTGGGGAGGCTTACTGGGGGGACACCGATAAACTCATCTTT. Its protein is CALGEAYWGDTDKLIF.